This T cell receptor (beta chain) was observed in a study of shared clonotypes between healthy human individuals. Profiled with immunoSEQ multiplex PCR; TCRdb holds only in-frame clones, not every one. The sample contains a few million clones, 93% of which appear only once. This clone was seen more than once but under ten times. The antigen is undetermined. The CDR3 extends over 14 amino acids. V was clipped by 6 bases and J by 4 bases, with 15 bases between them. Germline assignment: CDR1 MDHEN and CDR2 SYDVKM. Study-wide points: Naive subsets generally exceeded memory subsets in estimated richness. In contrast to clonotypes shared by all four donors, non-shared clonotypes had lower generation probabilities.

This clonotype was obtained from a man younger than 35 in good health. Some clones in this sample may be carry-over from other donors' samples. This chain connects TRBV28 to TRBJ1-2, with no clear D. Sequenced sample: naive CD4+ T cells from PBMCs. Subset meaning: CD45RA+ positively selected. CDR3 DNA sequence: TGTGCCAGCAGCCACCGGAGTCAAGGCTATGGCTACACCTTC. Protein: CASSHRSQGYGYTF.